This T cell receptor beta chain comes out of a study of T cell responses to AZD1222 COVID-19 vaccine. Clones were sequenced by immunoSEQ multiplex PCR, and TCRdb holds only the in-frame ones, with some missing. The sample has some 120,000 clones, approximately 85% seen once. The CDR3 totals 14 residues. Looked up from germline, CDR1 is MNHEY and CDR2 is SVGAGI. Between the trimmed V and J ends, which lost 5 bases and 1 base, there was a span of 11 bases. The chain links TRBV6-5 to TRBJ1-2; possibly TRBD1 for D (5 bases). This clonotype was sampled from an adult in good health. This specimen was peripheral blood, taken on day 0 of AZD1222 vaccination. CDR3 nucleotides: TGTGCCAGCAGTAGGGGTCAGATTAACTATGGCTACACCTTC. Residues: CASSRGQINYGYTF.